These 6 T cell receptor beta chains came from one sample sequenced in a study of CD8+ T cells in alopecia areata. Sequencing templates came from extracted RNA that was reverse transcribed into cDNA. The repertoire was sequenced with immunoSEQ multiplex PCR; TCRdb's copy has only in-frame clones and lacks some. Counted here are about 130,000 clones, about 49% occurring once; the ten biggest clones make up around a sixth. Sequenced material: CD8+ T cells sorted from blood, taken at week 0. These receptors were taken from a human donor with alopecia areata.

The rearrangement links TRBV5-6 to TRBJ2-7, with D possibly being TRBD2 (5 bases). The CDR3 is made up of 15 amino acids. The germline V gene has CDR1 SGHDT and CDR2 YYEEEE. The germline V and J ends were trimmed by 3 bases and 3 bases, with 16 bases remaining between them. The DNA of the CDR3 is TGTGCCAGCAGCTCAGAAGCCGGGATGATCTACGAGCAGTACTTC. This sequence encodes CASSSEAGMIYEQYF.

The CDR3 region has the DNA TGTGCCAGCAGCTGGGACAGGGGCTACACTGAAGCTTTCTTT. The encoded protein is CASSWDRGYTEAFF. The chain has TRBV5-6 and TRBJ1-1, with TRBD1 matching over 10 bases. In germline, CDR1 is SGHDT, CDR2 YYEEEE. V lost 3 bases to trimming and J lost 3 bases; unmatched junction nucleotides: 2. The length of the CDR3 is 14 residues.

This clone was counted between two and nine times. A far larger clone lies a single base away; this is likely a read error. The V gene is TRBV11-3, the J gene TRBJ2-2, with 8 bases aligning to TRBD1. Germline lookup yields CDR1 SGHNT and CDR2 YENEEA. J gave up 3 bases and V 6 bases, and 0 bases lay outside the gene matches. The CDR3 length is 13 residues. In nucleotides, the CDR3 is TGTGCCAGCAGGGACAGGGACACCGGGGAGCTGTTTTTT. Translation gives CASRDRDTGELFF.

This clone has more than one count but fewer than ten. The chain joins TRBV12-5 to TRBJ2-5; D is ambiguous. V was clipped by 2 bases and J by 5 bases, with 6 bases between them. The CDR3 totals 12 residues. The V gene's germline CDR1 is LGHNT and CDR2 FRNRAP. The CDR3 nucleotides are TGTGCTAGTGGTTTGATTGGGGAGACCCAGTACTTC. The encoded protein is CASGLIGETQYF.

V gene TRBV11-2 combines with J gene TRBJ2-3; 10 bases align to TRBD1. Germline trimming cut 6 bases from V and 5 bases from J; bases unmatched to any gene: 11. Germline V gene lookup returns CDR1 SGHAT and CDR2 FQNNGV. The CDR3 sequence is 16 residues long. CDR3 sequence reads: CASRRDRGPHGDTQYF. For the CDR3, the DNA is TGTGCCAGCAGGCGCGACAGGGGGCCGCATGGAGATACGCAGTATTTT. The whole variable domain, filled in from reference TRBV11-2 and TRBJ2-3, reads EAGVAQSPRYKIIEKRQSVAFWCNPISGHATLYWYQQILGQGPKLLIQFQNNGVVDDSQLPKDRFSAERLKGVDSTLKIQPAKLEDSAVYLCASRRDRGPHGDTQYFGPGTRLTVL.

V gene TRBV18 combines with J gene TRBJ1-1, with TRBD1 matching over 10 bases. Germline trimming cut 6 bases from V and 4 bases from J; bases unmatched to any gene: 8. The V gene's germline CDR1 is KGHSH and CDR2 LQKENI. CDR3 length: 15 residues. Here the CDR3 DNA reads TGTGCCAGCTCCCCTGGACAGGGGGAGAGCACTGAAGCTTTCTTT. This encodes CASSPGQGESTEAFF. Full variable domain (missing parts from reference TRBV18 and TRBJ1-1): NAGVMQNPRHLVRRRGQEARLRCSPMKGHSHVYWYRQLPEEGLKFMVYLQKENIIDESGMPKERFSAEFPKEGPSILRIQQVVRGDSAAYFCASSPGQGESTEAFFGQGTRLTVV.